The entry below gives a single T cell receptor beta chain sequence along with its context. Patients with Susac syndrome showed fulfilment of recently defined diagnostic criteria for definite or probable disease. The data were taken from a study of CD8 T cells in Susac syndrome. Reverse transcription used about 0.45 to 1 ug RNA and random hexamers. MiXCR, run by TCRdb on the immunoSEQ multiplex PCR reads, gives a single entry per CDR3 protein. The sample has approximately 210,000 distinct CDR3 sequences; over 90% are singletons. The sample consisted of CD4+ T cells from PBMCs. This TCR was sampled from a human donor with Susac syndrome.

The CDR3 is CASSPPGRLANTGELFF. As DNA, the CDR3 is TGTGCCAGCTCACCACCGGGACGGCTAGCGAACACCGGGGAGCTGTTTTTT. The gene calls are TRBV18 and TRBJ2-2; D may be TRBD1 or TRBD2 (5 bases each). Looked up from germline, CDR1 is KGHSH and CDR2 is LQKENI. Trimming removed 0 bases at V and 0 bases at J, with 11 bases between. The CDR3 extends over 17 amino acids.